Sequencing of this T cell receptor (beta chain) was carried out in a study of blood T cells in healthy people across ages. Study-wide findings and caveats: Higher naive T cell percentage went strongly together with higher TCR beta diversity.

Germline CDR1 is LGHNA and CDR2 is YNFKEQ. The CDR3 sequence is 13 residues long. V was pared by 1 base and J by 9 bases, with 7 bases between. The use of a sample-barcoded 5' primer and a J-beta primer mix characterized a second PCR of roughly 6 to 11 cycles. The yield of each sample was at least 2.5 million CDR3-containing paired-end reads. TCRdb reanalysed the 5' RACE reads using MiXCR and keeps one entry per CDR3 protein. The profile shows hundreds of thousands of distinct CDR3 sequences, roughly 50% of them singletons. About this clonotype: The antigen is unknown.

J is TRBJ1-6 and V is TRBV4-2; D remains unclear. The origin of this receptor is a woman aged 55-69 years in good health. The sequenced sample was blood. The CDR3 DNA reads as TGTGCCAGCAGCCAAGGGGAGTTTTCACCCCTCCACTTT. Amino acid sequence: CASSQGEFSPLHF.